A selection of T cell receptor beta chains follows, all from one sample in a study of shared clonotypes between healthy human individuals. Data came from immunoSEQ multiplex PCR; TCRdb stores just in-frame clones and leaves some out. The sample yields roughly 2 million clones, over 85% seen once. Sequencing was done on a sample of naive CD8+ T cells sorted from blood. These TCRs come from a man aged 18 to 35 in good health. CDR3s include the opening cysteine and the closing phenylalanine or tryptophan. The D gene is left open where the match is weak.

V: TRBV19
J: TRBJ1-3
D: .
length: 15
CDR3: CASSVGDLDGNTIYF

V: TRBV5-4
J: TRBJ1-6
D: .
length: 14
CDR3: CASSPTGGGSPLHF

V: TRBV9
J: TRBJ2-2
D: TRBD2
length: 14
CDR3: CASTSGLGAGELFF

V: TRBV7-9
J: TRBJ1-4
D: .
length: 15
CDR3: CASSLLGPSGEKLFF

V: TRBV6-5
J: TRBJ2-7
D: .
length: 15
CDR3: CASSYSRGALGEQYF

V: TRBV29-1
J: TRBJ2-3
D: .
length: 12
CDR3: CSGWGTTDTQYF

V: TRBV5-6
J: TRBJ2-4
D: .
length: 11
CDR3: CASSPKNIQYF

V: TRBV7-9
J: TRBJ2-1
D: TRBD2
length: 15
CDR3: CASSLTSGKDNEQFF

V: TRBV4-1
J: TRBJ2-1
D: .
length: 14
CDR3: CASSFAFGSNEQFF

V: TRBV28
J: TRBJ1-5
D: TRBD1
length: 15
CDR3: CASRTYGTGDQPQHF

V: TRBV15
J: TRBJ1-1
D: .
length: 14
CDR3: CATSRSGLNTEAFF

V: TRBV30
J: TRBJ1-6
D: .
length: 14
CDR3: CAWGTENYNSPLHF

V: TRBV21-1
J: TRBJ1-5
D: .
length: 14
CDR3: CASSLSGRDQPQHF

V: TRBV27
J: TRBJ1-5
D: .
length: 13
CDR3: CASSEWGGQPQHF

V: TRBV4-1
J: TRBJ1-2
D: .
length: 15
CDR3: CASSQDDGQNYGYTF

V: TRBV16
J: TRBJ2-7
D: .
length: 15
CDR3: CASSTKDRPPYEQYF

V: TRBV4-3
J: TRBJ1-1
D: .
length: 15
CDR3: CASSQDYTENTEAFF

V: TRBV4-1
J: TRBJ2-5
D: .
length: 14
CDR3: CASSQGSGKETQYF

V: TRBV27
J: TRBJ1-2
D: .
length: 14
CDR3: CASSLRGPNYGYTF

V: TRBV7-9
J: TRBJ2-7
D: TRBD1
length: 15
CDR3: CASSPQGAGSYEQYF

V: TRBV6-5
J: TRBJ2-1
D: .
length: 12
CDR3: CASTTGGNEQFF

V: TRBV11-2
J: TRBJ2-7
D: .
length: 14
CDR3: CASSSRDRAYEQYF

V: TRBV19
J: TRBJ1-1
D: .
length: 16
CDR3: CASSIGFGAMNTEAFF

V: TRBV5-1
J: TRBJ2-3
D: .
length: 15
CDR3: CASSLALGSGDTQYF

V: TRBV11-3
J: TRBJ2-1
D: .
length: 14
CDR3: CASSTRGYGPGQFF

V: TRBV2
J: TRBJ2-7
D: .
length: 14
CDR3: CASSEWDGPYEQYF

V: TRBV6-6
J: TRBJ2-7
D: .
length: 13
CDR3: CASSPRPTYEQYF

V: TRBV30
J: TRBJ2-1
D: .
length: 16
CDR3: CAWRPGTTIQYNEQFF

V: TRBV5-6
J: TRBJ2-2
D: TRBD1
length: 15
CDR3: CASIPAGGNTGELFF

V: TRBV4-1
J: TRBJ2-7
D: .
length: 15
CDR3: CASSQGFGLADEQYF

V: TRBV5-6
J: TRBJ1-5
D: .
length: 13
CDR3: CASSLGGIQPQHF

V: TRBV9
J: TRBJ2-7
D: .
length: 15
CDR3: CASSGGSDESYEQYF

V: TRBV9
J: TRBJ2-7
D: TRBD2
length: 16
CDR3: CASSVDGLAVPYEQYF

V: TRBV11-1
J: TRBJ2-7
D: .
length: 14
CDR3: CASSSGWSLREQYF

V: TRBV20-1
J: TRBJ2-1
D: .
length: 9
CDR3: CSANNEQFF

V: TRBV9
J: TRBJ2-3
D: TRBD2
length: 14
CDR3: CARIAGGSTDTQYF

V: TRBV6-1
J: TRBJ2-1
D: .
length: 15
CDR3: CASKLTDTILDEQFF

V: TRBV2
J: TRBJ1-5
D: .
length: 16
CDR3: CASSELGIGWNQPQHF

V: TRBV9
J: TRBJ2-2
D: TRBD2
length: 16
CDR3: CASSRRSSGNTGELFF

V: TRBV2
J: TRBJ1-1
D: TRBD1
length: 13
CDR3: CASLDRANTEAFF

V: TRBV11-2
J: TRBJ2-7
D: TRBD1
length: 15
CDR3: CASSSRQGGTYEQYF

V: TRBV2
J: TRBJ2-7
D: .
length: 16
CDR3: CASSDPRIGGSYEQYF

V: TRBV7-6
J: TRBJ1-5
D: TRBD1
length: 18
CDR3: CASSLVRGFREGNQPQHF

V: TRBV6-1
J: TRBJ2-5
D: TRBD2
length: 17
CDR3: CASSERRTSGSQETQYF

V: TRBV6-5
J: TRBJ1-1
D: .
length: 13
CDR3: CASSLERPPEAFF

V: TRBV6-1
J: TRBJ2-1
D: .
length: 14
CDR3: CASSEPWDGNEQFF

V: TRBV5-6
J: TRBJ2-1
D: TRBD2
length: 15
CDR3: CASSGLAGGFNEQFF

V: TRBV28
J: TRBJ2-5
D: .
length: 13
CDR3: CASSLFSTGPEYF

V: TRBV2
J: TRBJ1-4
D: TRBD1
length: 15
CDR3: CASSPLRGQNEKLFF

V: TRBV4-2
J: TRBJ2-3
D: .
length: 14
CDR3: CASSQRLFTDTQYF

V: TRBV10-2
J: TRBJ1-1
D: .
length: 12
CDR3: CASAGGNTEAFF

V: TRBV14
J: TRBJ2-1
D: .
length: 12
CDR3: CASSPLGNEQFF

V: TRBV20-1
J: TRBJ2-5
D: .
length: 9
CDR3: CSAEETQYF

V: TRBV7-2
J: TRBJ1-6
D: .
length: 17
CDR3: CASSLVLRISYNSPLHF

V: TRBV5-4
J: TRBJ2-7
D: .
length: 13
CDR3: CASSLAGQYEQYF